A selection of T cell receptor beta chains follows, all from one sample in a study of T cell responses to AZD1222 COVID-19 vaccine. The data were produced by immunoSEQ multiplex PCR, yet TCRdb's version contains in-frame clones alone and is incomplete. The sample holds 110,000 to 150,000 clones, approximately 90% seen once. The specimen was peripheral blood, collected 28 days after the second AZD1222 dose. The receptors stem from an adult who received the AZD1222 COVID-19 vaccine. The CDR3 runs from the conserved cysteine through the conserved F or W. Fields, in order: D gene, V gene, J gene, CDR3 length, clone size, CDR3 protein, CDR3 DNA. D genes are given only for firm matches. The size of a clone is reported for some rows only, either as once, few or many, or as a class for expanded clones.

TRBD2,TRBV19,TRBJ2-7,15,-,CASSMVLAGAYEQYF,TGTGCCAGTAGTATGGTGCTAGCGGGAGCCTACGAGCAGTACTTC
-,TRBV30,TRBJ2-3,12,-,CAWSYSRDTQYF,TGTGCCTGGAGTTACTCCCGGGATACGCAGTATTTT
-,TRBV25-1,TRBJ1-2,15,-,CASSDVAGDLRGYTF,TGTGCCAGCAGTGACGTGGCAGGGGATCTTAGAGGCTACACCTTC
-,TRBV4-3,TRBJ2-1,15,-,CASSQDSGSPARQFF,TGCGCCAGCAGCCAAGATTCTGGGAGCCCGGCCCGACAGTTCTTC
TRBD2,TRBV27,TRBJ2-1,13,-,CASRRGTINEQFF,TGTGCCAGCAGAAGAGGGACTATCAATGAGCAGTTCTTC
TRBD2,TRBV10-2,TRBJ2-1,19,-,CASRMAGTSGRGSYNEQFF,TGCGCCAGCAGAATGGCCGGGACTAGCGGGAGGGGCTCCTACAATGAGCAGTTCTTC
-,TRBV7-9,TRBJ2-7,14,-,CASSLGSGASEQYF,TGTGCCAGCAGCTTAGGAAGTGGGGCCAGCGAGCAGTACTTC
TRBD1,TRBV7-2,TRBJ1-2,16,-,CASSSGQGFAHGGYTF,TGTGCCAGCAGCTCGGGACAGGGGTTTGCACACGGTGGCTACACCTTC
-,TRBV7-2,TRBJ1-6,14,few,CASSLLTVNSPLHF,TGTGCCAGCAGCTTACTGACGGTTAATTCACCCCTCCACTTT
-,TRBV27,TRBJ2-5,14,-,CASSLAEGRETQYF,TGTGCCAGCAGTTTAGCGGAGGGCCGGGAGACCCAGTACTTC
-,TRBV5-1,TRBJ2-5,13,-,CASSLGPGETQYF,TGCGCCAGCAGCCTGGGACCGGGGGAGACCCAGTACTTC